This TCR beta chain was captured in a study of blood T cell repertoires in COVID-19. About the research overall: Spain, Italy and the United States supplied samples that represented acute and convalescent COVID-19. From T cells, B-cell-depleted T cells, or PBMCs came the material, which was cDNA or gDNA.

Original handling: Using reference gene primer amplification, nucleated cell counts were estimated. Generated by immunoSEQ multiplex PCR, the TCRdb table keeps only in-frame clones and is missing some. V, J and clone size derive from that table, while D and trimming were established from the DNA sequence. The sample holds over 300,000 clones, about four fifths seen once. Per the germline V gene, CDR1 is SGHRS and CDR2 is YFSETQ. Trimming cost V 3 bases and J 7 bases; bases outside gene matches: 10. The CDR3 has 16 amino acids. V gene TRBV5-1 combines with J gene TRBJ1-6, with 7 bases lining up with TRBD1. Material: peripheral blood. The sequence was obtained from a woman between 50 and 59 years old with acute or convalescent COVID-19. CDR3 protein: CASSSTQGPMNSPLHF. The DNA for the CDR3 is TGCGCCAGCAGCTCTACACAGGGGCCAATGAATTCACCCCTCCACTTT.